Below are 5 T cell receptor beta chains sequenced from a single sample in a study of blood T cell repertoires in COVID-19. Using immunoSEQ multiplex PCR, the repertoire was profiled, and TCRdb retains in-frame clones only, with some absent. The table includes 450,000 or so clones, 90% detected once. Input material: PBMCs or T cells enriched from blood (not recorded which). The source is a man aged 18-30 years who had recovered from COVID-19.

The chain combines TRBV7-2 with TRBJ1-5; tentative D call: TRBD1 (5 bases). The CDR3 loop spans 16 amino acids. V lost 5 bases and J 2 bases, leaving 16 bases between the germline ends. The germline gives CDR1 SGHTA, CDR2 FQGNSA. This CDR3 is CASSLSRVWGNQPQHF. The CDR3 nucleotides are TGTGCCAGCAGCCTATCCAGGGTATGGGGCAATCAGCCCCAGCATTTT.

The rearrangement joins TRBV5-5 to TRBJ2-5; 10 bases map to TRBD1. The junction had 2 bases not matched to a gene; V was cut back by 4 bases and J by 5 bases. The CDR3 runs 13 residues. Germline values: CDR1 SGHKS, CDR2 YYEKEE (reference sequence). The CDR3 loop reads CASSRQGAETQYF. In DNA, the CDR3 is TGTGCCAGCAGCAGACAGGGGGCGGAGACCCAGTACTTC. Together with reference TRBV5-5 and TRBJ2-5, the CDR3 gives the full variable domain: DAGVTQSPTHLIKTRGQQVTLRCSPISGHKSVSWYQQVLGQGPQFIFQYYEKEERGRGNFPDRFSARQFPNYSSELNVNALLLGDSALYLCASSRQGAETQYFGPGTRLLVL.

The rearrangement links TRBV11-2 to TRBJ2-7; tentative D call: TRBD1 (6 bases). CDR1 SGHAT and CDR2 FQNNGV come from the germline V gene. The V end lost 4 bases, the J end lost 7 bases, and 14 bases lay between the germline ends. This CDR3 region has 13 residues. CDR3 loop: CASSSGARGEQYF. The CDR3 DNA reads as TGTGCCAGCAGCTCAGGGGCAAGGGGGGAGCAGTACTTC. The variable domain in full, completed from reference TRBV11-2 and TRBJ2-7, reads EAGVAQSPRYKIIEKRQSVAFWCNPISGHATLYWYQQILGQGPKLLIQFQNNGVVDDSQLPKDRFSAERLKGVDSTLKIQPAKLEDSAVYLCASSSGARGEQYFGPGTRLTVT.

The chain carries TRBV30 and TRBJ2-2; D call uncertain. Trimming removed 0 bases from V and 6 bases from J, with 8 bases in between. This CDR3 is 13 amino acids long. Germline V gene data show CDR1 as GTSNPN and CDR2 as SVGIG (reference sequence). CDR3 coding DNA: TGTGCCTGGAGTGTATGGTCGGCCGGGGAGCTGTTTTTT. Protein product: CAWSVWSAGELFF. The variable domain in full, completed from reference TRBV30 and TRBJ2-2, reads SQTIHQWPATLVQPVGSPLSLECTVEGTSNPNLYWYRQAAGRGLQLLFYSVGIGQISSEVPQNLSASRPQDRQFILSSKKLLLSDSGFYLCAWSVWSAGELFFGEGSRLTVL.

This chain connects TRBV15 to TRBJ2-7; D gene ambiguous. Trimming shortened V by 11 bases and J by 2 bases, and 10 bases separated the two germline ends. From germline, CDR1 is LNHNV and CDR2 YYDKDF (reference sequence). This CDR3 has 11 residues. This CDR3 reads CAPEETYEQYF. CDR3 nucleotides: TGTGCCCCCGAAGAGACCTACGAGCAGTACTTC. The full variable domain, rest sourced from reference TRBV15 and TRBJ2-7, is DAMVIQNPRYQVTQFGKPVTLSCSQTLNHNVMYWYQQKSSQAPKLLFHYYDKDFNNEADTPDNFQSRRPNTSFCFLDIRSPGLGDTAMYLCAPEETYEQYFGPGTRLTVT.